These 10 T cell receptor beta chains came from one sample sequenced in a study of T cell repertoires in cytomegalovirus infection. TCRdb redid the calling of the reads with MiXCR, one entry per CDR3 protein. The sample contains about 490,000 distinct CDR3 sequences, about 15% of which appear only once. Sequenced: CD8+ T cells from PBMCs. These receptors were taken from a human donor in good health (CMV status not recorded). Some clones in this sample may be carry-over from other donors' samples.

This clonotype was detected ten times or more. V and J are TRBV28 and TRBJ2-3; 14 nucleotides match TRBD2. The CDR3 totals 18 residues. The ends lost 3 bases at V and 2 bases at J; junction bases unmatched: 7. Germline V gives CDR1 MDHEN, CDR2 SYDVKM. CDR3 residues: CASSFRTSGRRVTDTQYF. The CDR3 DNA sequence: TGTGCCAGCAGTTTTAGGACTAGCGGGAGGCGGGTCACAGATACGCAGTATTTT.

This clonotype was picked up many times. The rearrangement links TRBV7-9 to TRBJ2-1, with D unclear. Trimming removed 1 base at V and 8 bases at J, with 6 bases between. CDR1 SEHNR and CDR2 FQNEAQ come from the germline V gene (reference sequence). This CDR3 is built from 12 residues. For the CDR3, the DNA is TGTGCCAGCAGCTTAGTAACGTATGAGCAGTTCTTC. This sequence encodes CASSLVTYEQFF.

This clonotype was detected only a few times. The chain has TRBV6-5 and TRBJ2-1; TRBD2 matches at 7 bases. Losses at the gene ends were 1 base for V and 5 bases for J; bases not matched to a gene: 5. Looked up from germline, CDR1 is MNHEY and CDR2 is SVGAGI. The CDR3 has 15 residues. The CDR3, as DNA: TGTGCCAGCAGTTACTGGGCGGGAGCTAACAATGAGCAGTTCTTC. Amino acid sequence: CASSYWAGANNEQFF.

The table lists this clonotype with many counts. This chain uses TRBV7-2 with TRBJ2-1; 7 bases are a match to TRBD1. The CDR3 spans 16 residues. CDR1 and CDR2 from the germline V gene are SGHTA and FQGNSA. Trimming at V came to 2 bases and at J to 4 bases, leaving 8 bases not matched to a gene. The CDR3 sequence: CASSLRDRLKYNEQFF. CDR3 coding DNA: TGTGCCAGCAGCTTAAGGGACAGACTCAAATACAATGAGCAGTTCTTC.

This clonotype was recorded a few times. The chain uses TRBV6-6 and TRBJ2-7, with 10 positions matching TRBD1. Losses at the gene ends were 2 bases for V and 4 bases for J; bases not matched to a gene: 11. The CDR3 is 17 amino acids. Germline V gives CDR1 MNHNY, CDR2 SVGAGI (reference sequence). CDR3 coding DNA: TGTGCCAGCAGTTACCCGTACGTCCGGGACAGGGGTTACGAGCAGTACTTC. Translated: CASSYPYVRDRGYEQYF.

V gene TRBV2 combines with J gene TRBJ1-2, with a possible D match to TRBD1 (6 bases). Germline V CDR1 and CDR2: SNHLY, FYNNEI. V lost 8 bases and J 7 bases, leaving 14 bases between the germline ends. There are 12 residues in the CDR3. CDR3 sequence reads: CASPRGASGYTF. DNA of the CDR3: TGTGCCAGCCCACGGGGGGCGAGTGGCTACACCTTC.

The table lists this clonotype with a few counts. The CDR3 loop reads CASSLPRGLAKNIQYF. In DNA, the CDR3 is TGTGCCAGCAGTTTACCCAGGGGATTAGCCAAAAACATTCAGTACTTC. This chain joins TRBV28 and TRBJ2-4; maybe TRBD1 (6 bases). The CDR3 is 16 amino acids. The V end lost 2 bases, the J end lost 0 bases, and 11 bases lay between the germline ends. CDR1 MDHEN and CDR2 SYDVKM come from the germline V gene.

DNA for the CDR3: TGTGCCAGCAATCGGGACAGGGACTATAATTCACCCCTCCACTTT. Encoded protein: CASNRDRDYNSPLHF. V is TRBV2 and J is TRBJ1-6; 9 bases match TRBD1. Germline V gene lookup returns CDR1 SNHLY and CDR2 FYNNEI. V lost 7 bases, J lost 3 bases, and 4 bases stayed unmatched. The CDR3 totals 15 residues.

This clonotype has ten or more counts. The CDR3 DNA is TGTGCCAGCAGCTCAGGGGACGAGCAGTACTTC. Protein: CASSSGDEQYF. The chain recombines TRBV7-9 with TRBJ2-7, with D possibly matching TRBD1 (6 bases). V lost 4 bases to trimming and J lost 5 bases, with 6 bases between them. The CDR3 extends over 11 amino acids. The germline V gene encodes CDR1 SEHNR and CDR2 FQNEAQ (reference sequence).

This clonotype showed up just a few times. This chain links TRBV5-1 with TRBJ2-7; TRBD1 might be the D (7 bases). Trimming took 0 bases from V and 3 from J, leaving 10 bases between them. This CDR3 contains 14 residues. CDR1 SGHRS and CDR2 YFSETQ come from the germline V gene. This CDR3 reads CASSLDRGGYEQYF. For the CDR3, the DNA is TGCGCCAGCAGCTTGGACAGGGGAGGCTACGAGCAGTACTTC. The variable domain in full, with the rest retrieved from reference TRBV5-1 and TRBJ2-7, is KAGVTQTPRYLIKTRGQQVTLSCSPISGHRSVSWYQQTPGQGLQFLFEYFSETQRNKGNFPGRFSGRQFSNSRSEMNVSTLELGDSALYLCASSLDRGGYEQYFGPGTRLTVT.